Following are 9 T cell receptor beta chains from one sample sequenced in a study of T cell therapy after organ transplantation. The time point denotes: 20-29 weeks after completion of therapy. Produced via immunoSEQ multiplex PCR; TCRdb's table is partial and in-frame only. The sample has 15,000 or so clones, about 85% seen once. The antigens of these receptors remain unknown. The sample here was CD8+ T cells from blood, taken after autologous CMV-specific T cell therapy. The receptors here all came from a human patient who had received a solid organ transplant and had CMV disease. T cells may partly derive from the graft donor.

This clone has just a few counts. In DNA form, the CDR3 reads TGTGCCAGCAGCCCCCTGTTGTCCGGCTATGGCTACACCTTC. It specifies CASSPLLSGYGYTF. V is TRBV9 and J is TRBJ1-2; no clear D gene. Germline CDR1 SGDLS, CDR2 YYNGEE. This CDR3 contains 14 residues. V shed 4 bases and J shed 4 bases, with 14 bases lying between them.

Regarding this clone: One end of the junction is discordant with germline, which a read error may explain. The chain uses TRBV7-7 and TRBJ2-2; 7 bases match TRBD2. The CDR3 runs to 17 residues. Germline V gene lookup returns CDR1 SSHAT and CDR2 FNYEAQ (reference sequence). CDR3 DNA: TGTGCTAGCAGCTTAGAGGCGGGGGACCTCTACACCGGGGAGCTGTTTTTT. This translates into CASSLEAGDLYTGELFF. Looking up the rest from reference TRBV7-7 and TRBJ2-2 gives the full variable domain: GAGVSQSPRYKVTKRGQDVTLRCDPISSHATLYWYQQALGQGPEFLTYFNYEAQPDKSGLPSDRFSAERPEGSISTLTIQRTEQRDSAMYRCASSLEAGDLYTGELFFGEGSRLTVL.

The chain employs TRBV11-2 and TRBJ1-1; the D gene is possibly TRBD1 (5 bases). Germline values: CDR1 SGHAT, CDR2 FQNNGV. CDR3 length: 15 residues. Between the trimmed V and J ends, which lost 3 bases and 1 base, there was a span of 12 bases. Here the CDR3 reads CASSFMGGRNTEAFF. The CDR3 DNA follows: TGTGCCAGCAGCTTTATGGGGGGAAGGAACACTGAAGCTTTCTTT.

The rearrangement joins TRBV13 to TRBJ2-7; D uncertain. The CDR3 spans 14 residues. V dropped 0 bases and J dropped 2 bases, with 8 bases sitting between them. Germline CDR1 reads PRHDT; CDR2 reads FYEKMQ (reference sequence). In DNA form, the CDR3 reads TGTGCCAGCAGCTTAGGCCGTGGAGCCTACGAGCAGTACTTC. Translated: CASSLGRGAYEQYF.

V usage is TRBV27 and J usage is TRBJ1-1; maybe TRBD1 (5 bases). Trimming left V 0 bases short and J 11 bases short, with 13 bases between. CDR1 and CDR2 (germline): MNHEY, SMNVEV (reference sequence). The CDR3 sequence is 13 residues long. CDR3 protein: CASSLSVQGRAFF. The DNA for the CDR3 is TGTGCCAGCAGTTTATCAGTCCAGGGACGGGCTTTCTTT.

Concerning this clone itself: The junction shows a germline mismatch at one end, possibly a read error. The genes are TRBV29-1 and TRBJ1-2; TRBD1 matches 8 bases. Germline V gives CDR1 SQVTM, CDR2 ANQGSEA. This CDR3 has 13 amino acids. The CDR3 here is CSVEGGQVYGYTF. CDR3 DNA sequence: TGCAGCGTAGAAGGGGGACAGGTCTATGGCTACACCTTC.

V and J are TRBV6-4 and TRBJ2-2; D ambiguous. Germline CDR1 and CDR2: MRHNA and SNTAGT. V was pared by 4 bases and J by 4 bases, with 7 bases between. The CDR3 runs to 13 residues. CDR3 protein: CASSAAATGELFF. As DNA, the CDR3 is TGTGCCAGCAGTGCGGCGGCCACCGGGGAGCTGTTTTTT.

This clone was detected a few times. The chain employs TRBV30 and TRBJ1-2; 10 positions match TRBD1. The CDR3 covers 14 residues. Germline assignment: CDR1 GTSNPN and CDR2 SVGIG (reference sequence). J was trimmed by 4 bases and V by 3 bases; bases with no gene match: 5. The CDR3 sequence: CAWSPGQGTYGYTF. Here the CDR3 DNA reads TGTGCCTGGAGCCCGGGACAGGGGACCTATGGCTACACCTTC.

The V gene is TRBV11-3, the J gene TRBJ2-7, with D perhaps TRBD2 (5 bases). The length of the CDR3 is 13 residues. V lost 3 bases to trimming and J lost 5 bases, with 11 bases between them. Per germline, CDR1 SGHNT and CDR2 YENEEA. CDR3 region: CASSLPGSDEQYF. The CDR3 DNA sequence: TGTGCCAGCAGCTTGCCGGGATCCGACGAGCAGTACTTC.